Listed below are T cell receptor beta chains from one sample, sequenced in a study of blood T cell repertoires in COVID-19. The repertoire was sequenced with immunoSEQ multiplex PCR; TCRdb's copy has only in-frame clones and lacks some. The sample records around 360,000 clones, approximately 84% being singletons. Sequenced sample: PBMCs or T cells enriched from blood (not recorded which). The receptors here all came from a woman in her 30s who had recovered from COVID-19. The CDR3 runs from the conserved cysteine through the conserved F or W. D genes are given only for firm matches. Not all rows give a size; the values are once, few, many and, for expanded clones, a class.

J | D | size | V | CDR3 | DNA
TRBJ1-2 | TRBD1 | few | TRBV29-1 | CSTSGGTGGGGYTF | TGCAGCACCTCCGGAGGGACAGGGGGCGGTGGCTACACCTTC
TRBJ1-5 | TRBD1 | . | TRBV19 | CASLQGYNQPQHF | TGTGCCAGCCTACAGGGGTACAATCAGCCCCAGCATTTT
TRBJ2-5 | . | few | TRBV7-3 | CASSFGSSETQYF | TGTGCCAGCAGCTTTGGCAGTTCGGAGACCCAGTACTTC
TRBJ1-1 | TRBD1 | . | TRBV18 | CASSRGTGVSTEAFF | TGTGCCAGCTCACGAGGGACAGGGGTGAGCACTGAAGCTTTCTTT
TRBJ1-3 | . | . | TRBV6-5 | CASIKGGPGNTIYF | TGTGCCAGCATTAAGGGGGGGCCTGGAAACACCATATATTTT
TRBJ2-3 | . | . | TRBV9 | CASSLDTYTDTQYF | TGTGCCAGCAGCTTGGACACGTACACAGATACGCAGTATTTT
TRBJ1-1 | . | . | TRBV5-6 | CASSPKDGLEAFF | TGTGCCAGCAGCCCTAAGGACGGACTTGAAGCTTTCTTT
TRBJ1-4 | . | . | TRBV6-5 | CASSYGVWANEKLFF | TGTGCCAGCAGTTACGGAGTATGGGCTAATGAAAAACTGTTTTTT
TRBJ2-1 | TRBD2 | . | TRBV5-4 | CASSLAGGDNEQFF | TGTGCCAGCAGCCTAGCGGGTGGGGACAATGAGCAGTTCTTC
TRBJ1-3 | . | once | TRBV5-1 | CASSPGGSQGNTIYF | TGCGCCAGCAGTCCCGGCGGGTCGCAAGGAAACACCATATATTTT
TRBJ2-5 | TRBD2 | . | TRBV3-1/TRBV3-2 | CASSQERLAQRETQYF | TGTGCCAGCAGCCAAGAACGACTAGCCCAGAGGGAGACCCAGTACTTC
TRBJ1-5 | TRBD1 | . | TRBV15 | CATSTREGAGNQPQHF | TGTGCCACCAGTACTCGAGAGGGGGCTGGCAATCAGCCCCAGCATTTT